This TCR beta chain was retrieved from a study of PD-1 blockade in classical Hodgkin lymphoma. Across the whole study: Nivolumab dosed at 3 mg/kg went to patients intravenously every 2 weeks. Study-wide results and caveats: Newly diagnosed patients were reported to start with lower TCR diversity than healthy donors. Lower baseline TCR diversity marked trial partial responders and progressors.

Clones were read by immunoSEQ multiplex PCR, and TCRdb kept only the in-frame ones, dropping some. The sample lists roughly 100,000 clones; approximately 89% were seen once. About this clone: Its antigen is not known.

The CDR3 is 17 residues long. Deletions cut 0 bases from V and 3 bases from J, with 18 bases between. Germline V gene data show CDR1 as MNHEY and CDR2 as SMNVEV (reference sequence). As to time point: cycle 4 day 1 (C4D1), after five to seven weeks of nivolumab. In every patient, relapse followed autologous stem cell transplantation, while exposure to brentuximab vedotin differed. This chain joins TRBV27 and TRBJ2-7; D possibly matches TRBD1 or TRBD2 (5 bases each). The source material was peripheral blood mononuclear cells (PBMCs), sampled before the fourth cycle of nivolumab. The source is a human donor with classical Hodgkin lymphoma. CDR3 bases: TGTGCCAGCAGTTTATCCCAACGGGACCTGAAAAACTACGAGCAGTACTTC. Protein product: CASSLSQRDLKNYEQYF.